The clone carrying this TCR beta chain occurred a few times. Its target is not known. This sample was taken from a study of T cell repertoires in cytomegalovirus infection. Study-level information: TCR beta signatures that were public indicated CMV infection and matching HLA type. Study conclusions and caveats: Clonotype analysis showed dominance of the ex vivo response by HLA-C-restricted CMV-specific TCR beta clonotypes. Cumulated frequencies of public TCR beta families served to identify carriers of CMV plus the relevant HLA.

This CDR3 contains 14 residues. V was pared by 5 bases and J by 1 base, with 3 bases of the junction left unmatched. In germline, CDR1 is SGHRS, CDR2 YFSETQ. Using its own MiXCR run on the reads, TCRdb lists one record per CDR3 protein. The data hold around 440,000 distinct CDR3 sequences, with 11% observed a single time. This sequence was found in a human donor in good health (CMV status not recorded). Some clones in this sample may be carry-over from other donors' samples. The chain employs TRBV5-1 and TRBJ1-5; TRBD1 agrees at 7 bases. The material sequenced was PBMCs. As DNA, the CDR3 is TGCGCCAGCAGACAGGGGCCGAGCAATCAGCCCCAGCATTTT. Encoded protein: CASRQGPSNQPQHF.